This T cell receptor beta chain is from a study of early T cells in non-severe SARS-CoV-2 infection. Study in general: Whole-blood bulk RNA, unsorted, was sequenced, and chains were unpaired. Findings and limits, study-wide: Reliance on VDJdb matching favored anti-spike CD8 responses; private and CD4 specificities were missed.

The CDR3 is 14 amino acids. Germline CDR1 and CDR2: DFQATT and SNEGSKA (reference sequence). The trim removed 3 bases at V and 10 bases at J, leaving 10 bases unmatched. Researchers attached unique molecular identifiers to individual cDNA molecules. TCRdb used MiXCR to reprocess the 5' RACE reads, holding one entry per CDR3 protein. The data show 25,000 to 35,000 distinct CDR3 sequences, over 6.5% seen once. There are many counts of this clonotype. The antigen is unknown. The source of this sequence is an adult who was a healthcare worker with PCR-confirmed SARS-CoV-2 infection or an uninfected control (not recorded which). The chain couples TRBV20-1 to TRBJ2-1; 9 bases are shared with TRBD2. The specimen was whole blood. DNA of the CDR3: TGCAGTGCTAGTTACAGCGGGAGGCGCAACGAGCAGTTCTTC. Protein product: CSASYSGRRNEQFF.